A single sample gave rise to the 12 T cell receptor beta chains below, sequenced in a study of spatial heterogeneity in lung cancer. Via MiXCR, TCRdb re-called the 5' RACE reads, giving one row per CDR3 protein. The sample lists a few thousand distinct CDR3 sequences, around half occurring once. Time point noted: sample taken at primary tumor resection. Whole RNA was taken from tumor, nontumor lung or frozen PBMC; it was then sequenced unsorted. The sequenced sample was PBMCs, obtained at surgery. All receptors derive from a female donor with early-stage non-small cell lung cancer.

A note on this clonotype: Found in a library prepared for alpha chains, this beta chain is an off-target read, and its abundance has little meaning. The chain links TRBV19 to TRBJ2-7; 7 positions match TRBD1. The J segment lost 6 bases and the V segment lost 9 bases, leaving 11 bases of the junction unmatched. The CDR3 has 13 amino acids. Germline CDR1 LNHDA, CDR2 SQIVND (reference sequence). CDR3 sequence reads: CASSWDSWGEQYF. The DNA of the CDR3 is TGTGCCAGCTCTTGGGACAGTTGGGGCGAGCAGTACTTC.

This clonotype occurred a few times. Found in a library prepared for alpha chains, this beta chain is an off-target read, and its abundance has little meaning. The chain uses TRBV6-2 or TRBV6-3 and TRBJ2-7; D unresolved. The CDR3 extends over 13 amino acids. The V end lost 6 bases, the J end lost 3 bases, and 12 bases lay between the germline ends. Germline V gene data show CDR1 as MNHEY and CDR2 as SVGEGT. The CDR3 here is CASRLPGSYEQYF. CDR3 DNA sequence: TGTGCCAGCAGACTCCCCGGAAGCTACGAGCAGTACTTC.

In regard to this clonotype: As an off-target read in a library built for alpha chains, this beta chain has a frequency of little significance. This rearrangement joins TRBV11-1 to TRBJ2-1; D is possibly TRBD2 (6 bases). Per germline, CDR1 SGHAT and CDR2 FQDESV (reference sequence). V shed 4 bases and J shed 0 bases, with 10 bases lying between them. This CDR3 region has 15 residues. CDR3 region: CASSSRELSYNEQFF. The CDR3 DNA reads as TGTGCCAGCAGCTCGCGGGAACTCTCCTACAATGAGCAGTTCTTC.

In the case of this clonotype: This beta chain is a stray read from a library made for alpha chains; its abundance is not meaningful. The chain has TRBV14 and TRBJ2-5, with unresolved D. V lost 4 bases and J lost 3, with 12 bases in between. The CDR3 has 14 residues. Germline values: CDR1 SGHDN, CDR2 FVKESK. The CDR3 region is CASSPVGLEETQYF. The CDR3 nucleotides are TGTGCCAGCAGCCCGGTAGGGTTGGAAGAGACCCAGTACTTC.

In regard to this clonotype: Being off target in a library aimed at alpha chains, this beta chain has a size of little meaning. V and J are TRBV6-4 and TRBJ2-3, with 10 positions matching TRBD1. The V segment lost 0 bases and the J segment 4 bases; nucleotides outside the gene matches: 1. This CDR3 region has 15 residues. The germline CDR1 and CDR2 sequences are MRHNA and SNTAGT. The CDR3 bases are TGTGCCAGCAGTGACTCGACAGGGGGCCCAGATACGCAGTATTTT. Its translation: CASSDSTGGPDTQYF.

This clonotype is medium-sized within its sample. This beta chain is a stray sequence in a library constructed for alpha chains; its clone size is not meaningful. The CDR3 nucleotides are TGTGCCAGCAGCGGGTTTGAGGGCAGATCCTACAATGAGCAGTTCTTC. This encodes CASSGFEGRSYNEQFF. The J gene is TRBJ2-1, the V gene TRBV7-9; tentative D call: TRBD2 (5 bases). The V and J ends lost 5 bases and 1 base respectively, with 15 bases between them. The germline V gene encodes CDR1 SEHNR and CDR2 FQNEAQ (reference sequence). The CDR3 covers 16 residues.

Note on this clonotype: This beta chain is an unintended read in a library built for alpha chains; its size means little. The rearrangement uses TRBV14 and TRBJ2-5; TRBD2 is a possible D gene (6 bases). Germline CDR1 and CDR2: SGHDN and FVKESK. The V and J ends lost 1 base and 0 bases respectively, with 9 bases between them. The CDR3 loop spans 15 amino acids. The CDR3: CASSQVGGHQETQYF. The CDR3 DNA is TGTGCCAGCAGCCAAGTCGGGGGACACCAAGAGACCCAGTACTTC.

Remarks on this clonotype: This beta chain slipped into a library made for alpha chains as a stray read, so its size is not meaningful. This sequence joins TRBV7-9 and TRBJ2-7; D remains unclear. Germline assignment: CDR1 SEHNR and CDR2 FQNEAQ (reference sequence). The ends were cut back, 5 bases at V and 4 bases at J, with 15 bases in the middle. The CDR3 extends over 14 amino acids. CDR3 sequence (DNA): TGTGCCAGCAGCCATCGGGCAGCCCAATACGAGCAGTACTTC. Its translation: CASSHRAAQYEQYF.

In this sample, this clonotype turned up once. This beta chain was picked up by a library intended for alpha chains and is off target, so its count carries little meaning. The V gene is TRBV28, the J gene TRBJ2-5; D unresolved. The CDR3 has 13 amino acids. V was shortened by 6 bases and J by 4 bases, with 12 bases between the two germline ends. The germline V gene encodes CDR1 MDHEN and CDR2 SYDVKM. The CDR3 coding sequence is TGTGCCAGCAGCCAGCCACCCATAGAGACCCAGTACTTC. Protein sequence: CASSQPPIETQYF.

A few counts support this clonotype. This beta chain was picked up by a library intended for alpha chains and is off target, so its count carries little meaning. The chain employs TRBV9 and TRBJ2-7, with TRBD2 as a possible D gene (6 bases). The V end was cut by 3 bases, the J end by 7 bases, with 17 bases between. This CDR3 is 14 amino acids long. CDR1 and CDR2 from the germline V gene are SGDLS and YYNGEE. This chain's CDR3 is CASSERGAEGEQYF. The DNA for the CDR3 is TGTGCCAGCAGCGAGCGCGGGGCCGAGGGGGAGCAGTACTTC.

Worth noting for this clonotype: The size of this beta chain means little, since it is a stray read in a library made for alpha chains. The J gene is TRBJ2-3, the V gene TRBV5-1; TRBD1 matches at 12 bases. The CDR3 length is 15 residues. Trimming removed 4 bases from V and 6 bases from J; junction bases left unmatched: 6. Germline CDR1 reads SGHRS; CDR2 reads YFSETQ. As DNA, the CDR3 is TGCGCCAGCAGCCTCCGGGACAGGGGGCAGGATACGCAGTATTTT. Its protein product is CASSLRDRGQDTQYF. Using reference TRBV5-1 and TRBJ2-3 for the parts outside the CDR3, the full variable domain is KAGVTQTPRYLIKTRGQQVTLSCSPISGHRSVSWYQQTPGQGLQFLFEYFSETQRNKGNFPGRFSGRQFSNSRSEMNVSTLELGDSALYLCASSLRDRGQDTQYFGPGTRLTVL.

As to this clonotype: Little can be read into the size of this beta chain, an off-target read in a library designed for alpha chains. The chain carries TRBV10-3 and TRBJ2-7; D gene ambiguous. V dropped 0 bases and J dropped 6 bases, with 12 bases sitting between them. This CDR3 has 14 amino acids. Germline V gives CDR1 ENHRY, CDR2 SYGVKD. The CDR3 reads CAISESMGSGEQYV. The CDR3 DNA sequence: TGTGCCATCAGTGAGTCGATGGGGTCTGGCGAGCAGTACGTC.